Here is one T cell receptor beta chain with its context. This receptor's antigen is unknown. Base qualities are not recorded, but no much larger clone differs from it by a single base. Sequenced on an Illumina HiSeq 2500. Quantitative 5'-RACE with molecular barcodes was used to prepare TCR beta libraries. On the authors' methods: To identify disease-linked TCR variants, a new computational method was used, one built on a probabilistic model of VDJ rearrangement. TCRdb reworked the public reads: Q25 trimming with fastp, MiXCR clone assembly, productive beta chains retained. Each entry is one CDR3 protein sequence, shown with its most common DNA and genes. In this record, the V and J calls reflect TCRdb's handling and not the investigators' own analysis. In all, the sample holds over 600,000 distinct CDR3 sequences, and roughly 20% of those were seen once. About 20% of the sample is in the top ten clones.

These data originate in a study of CD8 T cells in ankylosing spondylitis (dated by TCRdb to about 2017). General notes on the study: The study set out to find disease-linked TCR variants by profiling T cell receptor beta repertoires in ankylosing spondylitis patients and healthy donors. The full study cohort comprised 25 ankylosing spondylitis patients and 110 or so healthy donors. Peripheral blood was sampled, and synovial fluid was additionally collected from ankylosing spondylitis patients.

Points the paper makes about the study in general: Some TCR beta motif variants had previously been reported in synovial fluid and blood of reactive arthritis patients, which suggested common disease-initiation mechanisms. The disease-linked clones were reported to be significantly enriched in matched synovial fluid samples from ankylosing spondylitis patients. A TCR beta motif of 7 or 8 highly homologous amino acid variants appeared characteristic of blood from ankylosing spondylitis patients. A CD8+ phenotype was shown by the disease-linked clones, which were found at relatively low frequencies in peripheral blood.

CDR3 length: 15 amino acids, cysteine to phenylalanine. Just the 45-base CDR3 DNA is kept, in frame starting at base 1. CDR1 is given as SGHTA and CDR2 as FQGNSA, both from the germline V gene. Between the V and J ends, shortened by 5 bases and 5 bases respectively, the junction contains 18 bases. The sequenced sample consisted of blood, either unsorted or a sorted T cell fraction (not recorded which). Recombination joined TRBV7-2 with TRBJ1-1; TRBD1 is a weak D gene call, 6 bases matching. The origin of this receptor is a male donor with ankylosing spondylitis. The CDR3 in this case is CASSPTGGPGTEAFF. The nucleotide sequence reads TGTGCCAGCAGCCCAACGGGGGGCCCAGGAACTGAAGCTTTCTTT.